This TCR beta chain originates from a study of cytomegalovirus exposure and HLA in healthy donors. Study-level results: The authors listed over 150 TCR beta chains as cytomegalovirus-associated.

V gave up 6 bases and J gave up 4 bases; unmatched junction bases: 6. The length of the CDR3 is 14 residues. The V gene's germline CDR1 is SNHLY and CDR2 FYNNEI. A remark on this clone: Its antigen is currently unknown.

Method: immunoSEQ multiplex PCR; TCRdb's copy keeps in-frame clones and lacks some. The data contain 150,000 to 200,000 clones, 75% to 95% of them seen just once; the ten biggest clones take up 3%. The receptor's source is a woman aged 18-29 years in good health and CMV-seropositive. Input material: PBMCs. This chain uses TRBV2 with TRBJ2-3, with 8 nucleotides matching TRBD1. CDR3 loop: CASRRQGKPDTQYF. CDR3 DNA: TGTGCCAGCAGGCGACAGGGGAAGCCAGATACGCAGTATTTT.